In its sample, the clone carrying this T cell receptor beta chain was seen a few times. The antigen remains undetermined. This record belongs to a study of CD8 T cells in ankylosing spondylitis. A quantitative 5'-RACE method, one with molecular barcodes, was used to make TCR beta libraries. TCRdb analysed the 5' RACE reads with MiXCR anew, one entry per CDR3 protein. The top ten clones hold approximately 10% of a sample with 150,000 to 200,000 distinct CDR3 sequences, roughly 13% of them seen once. Study conclusions and caveats: It was reported that disease-linked clones were significantly enriched in matched ankylosing spondylitis synovial fluid. Among TCR beta sequences, a motif of 7 to 9 highly homologous variants appeared characteristic of ankylosing spondylitis blood. Those disease-linked clones were CD8+; they were also relatively rare in peripheral blood.

Germline V gene sequence: CDR1 LGHNA, CDR2 YSLEER. CDR3 length: 16 residues. Trimming took 0 bases from V and 7 from J; bases not matched to a gene: 5. The chain combines TRBV4-3 with TRBJ1-4; TRBD1 matches at 10 bases. The sequencing sample was made of blood, either unsorted or a sorted T cell fraction (not recorded which). This sequence originates from a female donor with ankylosing spondylitis or in good health (not recorded which). Here the CDR3 DNA reads TGCGCCAGCAGCCAAGAGATGGGACAGGGGAGTGAAAAACTGTTTTTT. It codes for CASSQEMGQGSEKLFF.